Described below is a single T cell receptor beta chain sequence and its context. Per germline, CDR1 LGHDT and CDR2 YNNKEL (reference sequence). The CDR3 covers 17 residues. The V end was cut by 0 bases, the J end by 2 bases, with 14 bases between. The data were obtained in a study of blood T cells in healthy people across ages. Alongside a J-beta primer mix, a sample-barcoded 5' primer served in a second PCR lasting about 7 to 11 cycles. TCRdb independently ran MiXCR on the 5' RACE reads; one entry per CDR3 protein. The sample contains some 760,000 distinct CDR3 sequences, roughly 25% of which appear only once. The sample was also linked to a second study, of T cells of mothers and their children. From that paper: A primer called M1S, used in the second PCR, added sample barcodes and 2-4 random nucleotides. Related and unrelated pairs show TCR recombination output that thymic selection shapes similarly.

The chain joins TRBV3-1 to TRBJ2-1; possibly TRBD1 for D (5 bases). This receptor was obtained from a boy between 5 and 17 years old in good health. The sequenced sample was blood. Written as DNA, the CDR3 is TGTGCCAGCAGCCAAGAAAATCAGGGTACCCCCTACAATGAGCAGTTCTTC. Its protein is CASSQENQGTPYNEQFF.